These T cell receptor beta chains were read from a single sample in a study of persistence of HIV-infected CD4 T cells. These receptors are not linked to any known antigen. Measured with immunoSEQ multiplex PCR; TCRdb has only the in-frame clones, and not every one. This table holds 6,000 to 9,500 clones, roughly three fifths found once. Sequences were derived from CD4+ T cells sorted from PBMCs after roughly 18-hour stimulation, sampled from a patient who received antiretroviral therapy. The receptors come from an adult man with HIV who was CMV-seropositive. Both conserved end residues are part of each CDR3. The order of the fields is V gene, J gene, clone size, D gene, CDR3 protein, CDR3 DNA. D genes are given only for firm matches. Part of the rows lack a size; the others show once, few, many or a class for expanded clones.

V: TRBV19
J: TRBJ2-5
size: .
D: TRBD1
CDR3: CASSAYRGEETQYF
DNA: TGTGCCAGTAGTGCATACAGGGGGGAAGAGACCCAGTACTTC

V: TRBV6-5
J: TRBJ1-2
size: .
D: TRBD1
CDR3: CASRQGAFGYTF
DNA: TGTGCCAGCAGACAGGGGGCCTTTGGCTACACCTTC

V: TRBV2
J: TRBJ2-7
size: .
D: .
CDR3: CASEGNLRYEQYF
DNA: TGTGCCTCAGAGGGCAACCTACGCTACGAGCAGTACTTC

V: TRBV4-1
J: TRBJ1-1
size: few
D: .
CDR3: CASSLLGHTGTEAFF
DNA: TGCGCCAGCAGCCTCCTTGGACATACCGGCACTGAAGCTTTCTTT

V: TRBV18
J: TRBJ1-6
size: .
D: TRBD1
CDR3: CASSMTGSNSPLHF
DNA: TGTGCCAGCTCAATGACAGGGAGTAATTCACCCCTCCACTTT

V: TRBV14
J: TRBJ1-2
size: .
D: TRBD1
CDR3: CASSSTGGFGYTF
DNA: TGTGCCAGCAGCTCTACAGGGGGCTTCGGCTACACCTTC

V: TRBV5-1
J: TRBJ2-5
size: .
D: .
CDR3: CASSLGRGGETQYF
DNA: TGCGCCAGCAGCTTGGGCAGGGGAGGAGAGACCCAGTACTTC

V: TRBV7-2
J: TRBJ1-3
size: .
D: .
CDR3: CASSLTGSSGNTIYF
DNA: TGTGCCAGCAGTCTAACAGGGAGCTCTGGAAACACCATATATTTT

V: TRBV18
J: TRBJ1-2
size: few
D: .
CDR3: CASSPRTAFNYGYTF
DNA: TGTGCCAGCTCACCAAGGACAGCTTTTAACTATGGCTACACCTTC

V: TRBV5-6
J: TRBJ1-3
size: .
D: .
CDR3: CASSLQSGNTIYF
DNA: TGTGCCAGCAGCTTGCAGAGTGGAAACACCATATATTTT

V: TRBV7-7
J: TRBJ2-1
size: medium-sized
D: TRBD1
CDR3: CASSSNPGQGSVEQFF
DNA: TGTGCCAGCAGCTCAAACCCGGGACAGGGAAGCGTTGAGCAGTTCTTC

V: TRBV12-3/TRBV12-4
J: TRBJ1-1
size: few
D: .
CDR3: CASSRVTNTEAFF
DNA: TGTGCCAGCAGTAGGGTCACGAACACTGAAGCTTTCTTT

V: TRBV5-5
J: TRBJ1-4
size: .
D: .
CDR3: CASSLAADEKLFF
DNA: TGTGCCAGCAGCTTGGCGGCAGACGAAAAACTGTTTTTT

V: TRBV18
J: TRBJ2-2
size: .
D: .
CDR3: CASSPPQGAFTGELFF
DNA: TGTGCCAGCTCACCACCGCAGGGAGCTTTCACCGGGGAGCTGTTTTTT

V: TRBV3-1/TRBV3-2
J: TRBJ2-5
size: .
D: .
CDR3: CASSRGTVGETQYF
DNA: TGTGCCAGCAGCCGGGGGACCGTTGGAGAGACCCAGTACTTC

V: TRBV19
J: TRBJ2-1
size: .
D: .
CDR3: CASSIYGQGPYNEQFF
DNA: TGTGCCAGTAGTATTTATGGACAAGGCCCTTACAATGAGCAGTTCTTC

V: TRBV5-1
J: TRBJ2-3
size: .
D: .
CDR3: CASSTMGGRDGTQYF
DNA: TGCGCCAGCAGCACCATGGGGGGGCGCGATGGTACGCAGTATTTT

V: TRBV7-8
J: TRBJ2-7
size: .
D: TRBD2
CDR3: CASSPLTSGMVRDEQYF
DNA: TGTGCCAGCAGCCCCTTAACTAGCGGGATGGTTCGAGACGAGCAGTACTTC

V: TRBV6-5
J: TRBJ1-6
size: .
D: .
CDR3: CASSRGLLDAPLHF
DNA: TGTGCCAGCAGCCGTGGACTTTTGGATGCACCCCTCCACTTT

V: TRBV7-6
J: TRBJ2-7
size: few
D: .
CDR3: CASSLNQDSYEQYF
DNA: TGTGCCAGCAGTTTAAACCAGGACTCCTACGAGCAGTACTTC

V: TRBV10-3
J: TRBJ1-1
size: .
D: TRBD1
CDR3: CAISGDRGGFTEAFF
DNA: TGTGCCATCAGTGGTGACAGGGGAGGGTTCACTGAAGCTTTCTTT

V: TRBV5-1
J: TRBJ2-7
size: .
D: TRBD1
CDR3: CASSLARGTGENMYF
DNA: TGCGCCAGCAGCTTGGCCCGAGGAACAGGGGAAAATATGTACTTC

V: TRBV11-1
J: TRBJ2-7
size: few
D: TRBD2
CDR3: CASSTGRVYEQYF
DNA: TGTGCCAGCAGCACCGGGAGGGTATACGAGCAGTACTTC

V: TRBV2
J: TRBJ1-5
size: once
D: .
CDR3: CASSEALLNQPQHF
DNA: TGTGCCAGCAGTGAAGCGCTCCTCAATCAGCCCCAGCATTTT

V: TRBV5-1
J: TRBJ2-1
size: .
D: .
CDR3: CASSFLQGRDEQFF
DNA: TGCGCCAGCAGCTTCCTACAGGGGAGGGATGAGCAGTTCTTC

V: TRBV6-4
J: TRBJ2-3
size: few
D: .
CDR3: CASSDSGGRDTQYF
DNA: TGTGCCAGCAGTGACTCAGGGGGTAGAGATACGCAGTATTTT

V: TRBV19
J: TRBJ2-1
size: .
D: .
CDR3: CASSVTYNEQFF
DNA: TGTGCCAGTAGTGTAACTTACAATGAGCAGTTCTTC

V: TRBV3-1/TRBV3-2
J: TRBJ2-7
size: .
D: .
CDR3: CASSPGIGSRYEQYF
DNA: TGTGCCAGCAGCCCCGGTATCGGGAGTCGATACGAGCAGTACTTC

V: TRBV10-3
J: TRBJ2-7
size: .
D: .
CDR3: CAISGELGPAEQYF
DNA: TGTGCCATCAGTGGGGAACTAGGCCCCGCCGAGCAGTACTTC

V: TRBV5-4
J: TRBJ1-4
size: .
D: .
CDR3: CASSLNRAANEKLFF
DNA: TGTGCCAGCAGCTTGAACAGGGCGGCTAATGAAAAACTGTTTTTT

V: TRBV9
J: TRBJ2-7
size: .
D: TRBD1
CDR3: CASSVVPEPGTGIYEQYF
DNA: TGTGCCAGCAGCGTAGTCCCCGAACCAGGGACAGGGATCTACGAGCAGTACTTC

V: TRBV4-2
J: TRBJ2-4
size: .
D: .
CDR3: CASSQESVAKNIQYF
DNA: TGTGCCAGCAGCCAAGAGTCTGTAGCCAAAAACATTCAGTACTTC

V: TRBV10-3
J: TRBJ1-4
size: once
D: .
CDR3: CAISEGQGPNEKLFF
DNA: TGTGCCATCAGTGAAGGGCAGGGCCCCAACGAAAAACTGTTTTTT

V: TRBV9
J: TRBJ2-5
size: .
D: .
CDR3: CASSVSRGETQYF
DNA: TGTGCCAGCAGCGTTAGTAGGGGGGAGACCCAGTACTTC

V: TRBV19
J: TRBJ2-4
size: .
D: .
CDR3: CASSVGLAKNIQYF
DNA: TGTGCCAGTAGTGTGGGACTAGCCAAAAACATTCAGTACTTC

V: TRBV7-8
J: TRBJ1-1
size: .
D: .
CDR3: CASSIQRNTEAFF
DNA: TGTGCCAGCAGTATACAGCGGAACACTGAAGCTTTCTTT

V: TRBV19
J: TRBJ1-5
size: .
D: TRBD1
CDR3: CASSTTGTGTTQHF
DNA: TGTGCCAGTAGTACCACCGGGACAGGGACCACCCAGCATTTT

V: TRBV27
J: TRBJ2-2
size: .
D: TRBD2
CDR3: CASRRLAGGVTGELFF
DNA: TGTGCCAGTCGAAGGCTAGCGGGGGGGGTGACCGGGGAGCTGTTTTTT

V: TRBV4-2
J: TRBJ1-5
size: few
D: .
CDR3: CASSQDYQPQHF
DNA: TGTGCCAGCAGCCAAGATTATCAGCCCCAGCATTTT

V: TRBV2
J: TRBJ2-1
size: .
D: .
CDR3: CASSGTGVEQFF
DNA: TGTGCCAGCAGTGGGACGGGGGTTGAGCAGTTCTTC

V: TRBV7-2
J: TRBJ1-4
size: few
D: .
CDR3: CASSLQGSNEKLFF
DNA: TGTGCCAGCAGCTTACAGGGGTCTAATGAAAAACTGTTTTTT

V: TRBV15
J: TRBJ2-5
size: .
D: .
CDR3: CATSRYPRETQYF
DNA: TGTGCCACCAGCAGATACCCTAGAGAGACCCAGTACTTC

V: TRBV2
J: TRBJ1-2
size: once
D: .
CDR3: CASTAWGGYTF
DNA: TGTGCCAGCACGGCGTGGGGTGGCTACACCTTC

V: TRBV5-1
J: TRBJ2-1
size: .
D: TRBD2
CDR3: CASSRSAGANNEQFF
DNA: TGCGCCAGCAGCCGCTCAGCGGGAGCCAACAATGAGCAGTTCTTC

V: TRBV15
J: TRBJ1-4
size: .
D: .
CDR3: CATSRLRDEGKLFF
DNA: TGTGCCACCAGCAGACTTCGGGATGAGGGAAAACTGTTTTTT

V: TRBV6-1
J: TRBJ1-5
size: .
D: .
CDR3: CASSEAYSNQPQHF
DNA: TGTGCCAGCAGTGAGGCGTATAGCAATCAGCCCCAGCATTTT

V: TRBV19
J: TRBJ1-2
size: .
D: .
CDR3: CASGWTEYGYTF
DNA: TGTGCCAGCGGATGGACGGAATATGGCTACACCTTC

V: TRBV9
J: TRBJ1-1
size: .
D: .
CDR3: CASSARPTGGGANTEAFF
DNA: TGTGCCAGCAGCGCGAGACCCACCGGTGGAGGAGCGAACACTGAAGCTTTCTTT

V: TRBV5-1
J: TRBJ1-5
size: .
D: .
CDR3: CASSLGVAGRGAWPQHF
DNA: TGCGCCAGCAGCTTGGGGGTAGCGGGCCGGGGGGCTTGGCCCCAGCATTTT